Below, 21 T cell receptor beta chains from the same sample are listed, as sequenced in a study of PD-L1 blockade in urothelial cancer. Generated by immunoSEQ multiplex PCR, the TCRdb table keeps only in-frame clones and is missing some. The sample records tens of thousands of clones, approximately 78% being singletons. The specimen comprised PBMCs, sampled around atezolizumab (anti-PD-L1) treatment. The receptor set was obtained from a man between 65 and 85 years old with urothelial cancer.

The chain combines TRBV6-1 with TRBJ1-1, with TRBD1 as a possible D gene (6 bases). The germline V gene has CDR1 MNHNS and CDR2 SASEGT. With 0 bases removed from V and 1 base from J, the gap between germline ends came to 6 bases. The CDR3 runs 14 residues. In nucleotides, the CDR3 is TGTGCCAGCAGTGAAGCACAGGGGAACACTGAAGCTTTCTTT. It codes for CASSEAQGNTEAFF.

The chain recombines TRBV7-9 with TRBJ2-1; 9 nucleotides match TRBD2. The ends lost 4 bases at V and 6 bases at J; junction bases unmatched: 1. The CDR3 extends over 13 amino acids. Germline CDR1 is SEHNR and CDR2 is FQNEAQ (reference sequence). In nucleotides, the CDR3 is TGTGCCAGCAGCTCACTAGCGGGCAATGAGCAGTTCTTC. Its protein is CASSSLAGNEQFF.

The chain uses TRBV6-1 and TRBJ1-4; 9 positions match TRBD1. The CDR3 has 16 amino acids. Germline V gene data show CDR1 as MNHNS and CDR2 as SASEGT. With V trimmed by 1 base and J by 4 bases, 4 bases remained unmatched. The CDR3 DNA follows: TGTGCCAGCAGTGAAGACAGGGGGCGACATAATGAAAAACTGTTTTTT. This encodes CASSEDRGRHNEKLFF.

The rearrangement links TRBV5-1 to TRBJ2-3, with D tentatively TRBD1 (6 bases). In germline, CDR1 is SGHRS, CDR2 YFSETQ. The V end was cut by 0 bases, the J end by 2 bases, with 10 bases between. The CDR3 extends over 15 amino acids. CDR3 nucleotides: TGCGCCAGCAGCTTGGAACAGGGCTTCACAGATACGCAGTATTTT. Translated: CASSLEQGFTDTQYF.

The chain has TRBV5-4 and TRBJ2-2, with TRBD1 as a possible D gene (6 bases). Trimming stripped 4 bases from V and 7 bases from J, with 20 bases between. The CDR3 spans 16 residues. Germline V gene lookup returns CDR1 SGHNT and CDR2 YYREEE (reference sequence). CDR3 sequence reads: CASSTKTRGRDGELFF. The CDR3 DNA sequence: TGTGCCAGCAGCACTAAAACCAGGGGAAGGGACGGGGAGCTGTTTTTT. The full variable domain, rest sourced from reference TRBV5-4 and TRBJ2-2, is ETGVTQSPTHLIKTRGQQVTLRCSSQSGHNTVSWYQQALGQGPQFIFQYYREEENGRGNFPPRFSGLQFPNYSSELNVNALELDDSALYLCASSTKTRGRDGELFFGEGSRLTVL.

The V and J genes are TRBV18 and TRBJ1-6; D is unresolved. Germline-derived CDR1 and CDR2 are KGHSH and LQKENI. The CDR3 has 14 residues. V was shortened by 3 bases and J by 2 bases, with 5 bases between the two germline ends. The CDR3, as DNA: TGTGCCAGCTCACCCCTCCCCTATAATTCACCCCTCCACTTT. Amino acid sequence: CASSPLPYNSPLHF.

This chain connects TRBV7-2 to TRBJ2-3, with D perhaps matching TRBD2 (5 bases). This CDR3 has 15 residues. Per the germline V gene, CDR1 is SGHTA and CDR2 is FQGNSA. V was cut by 4 bases and J by 5 bases, with 16 bases left in between. The CDR3 DNA sequence: TGTGCCAGCAGCTCGTCTGGGCGTGCGGGAGATACGCAGTATTTT. Amino acids: CASSSSGRAGDTQYF.

V usage is TRBV7-3 and J usage is TRBJ2-3; possibly TRBD2 for D (6 bases). Trimming took 2 bases from V and 3 from J, leaving 9 bases between them. Germline V gene lookup returns CDR1 SGHTA and CDR2 FQGTGA. The CDR3 loop spans 14 amino acids. The CDR3 DNA follows: TGTGCCAGCAGCTTACTCGGGAGTACAGATACGCAGTATTTT. Protein: CASSLLGSTDTQYF.

The table lists this clone with a few counts. The chain recombines TRBV30 with TRBJ1-5; maybe TRBD1 (6 bases). Per germline, CDR1 GTSNPN and CDR2 SVGIG (reference sequence). The CDR3 is made up of 16 amino acids. Trimming stripped 0 bases from V and 0 bases from J, with 12 bases between. Written as DNA, the CDR3 is TGTGCCTGGAGTGTAAAGGACAGCTATAGCAATCAGCCCCAGCATTTT. Translated, it gives CAWSVKDSYSNQPQHF.

The rearrangement uses TRBV27 and TRBJ2-1; 7 bases match TRBD2. The V gene's germline CDR1 is MNHEY and CDR2 SMNVEV (reference sequence). This CDR3 has 13 residues. After removal of 1 base from V and 10 bases from J, the junction contained 4 bases not matched to a gene. CDR3 in amino acids: CASSLWGGREQFF. Here the CDR3 DNA reads TGTGCCAGCAGTTTATGGGGGGGTCGGGAGCAGTTCTTC.

This sequence joins TRBV9 and TRBJ2-1, with 10 bases fitting TRBD2. Germline CDR1 is SGDLS and CDR2 is YYNGEE. Trimming took 3 bases from V and 3 from J; bases not matched to a gene: 3. There are 15 residues in the CDR3. The CDR3 sequence: CASSERLAGYNEQFF. CDR3 sequence (DNA): TGTGCCAGCAGCGAGAGACTAGCGGGCTACAATGAGCAGTTCTTC.

This clone was observed a handful of times. This chain joins TRBV7-2 and TRBJ2-1, with 11 bases identical to TRBD1. Per germline, CDR1 SGHTA and CDR2 FQGNSA. V shed 5 bases and J 0 bases; nucleotides not matched to a gene: 12. This CDR3 comprises 19 residues. This CDR3 is CASSPWGGQGASSYNEQFF. In nucleotides, the CDR3 is TGTGCCAGCAGCCCGTGGGGCGGACAGGGGGCGAGCTCCTACAATGAGCAGTTCTTC.

The chain has TRBV7-6 and TRBJ2-3, with a tentative D call TRBD1 (6 bases). Looked up from germline, CDR1 is SGHVS and CDR2 is FNYEAQ. Trimming took off 7 bases at V and 0 bases at J, with 14 bases between the two ends. CDR3 size: 15 residues. The CDR3 loop is CASIFGTPSTDTQYF. The CDR3 DNA sequence: TGTGCCAGCATTTTCGGGACACCAAGCACAGATACGCAGTATTTT.

The V and J genes are TRBV6-5 and TRBJ2-7, with 10 bases that match TRBD2. In germline, CDR1 is MNHEY, CDR2 SVGAGI. The ends lost 5 bases at V and 6 bases at J; junction bases unmatched: 10. The CDR3 has 15 residues. CDR3: CASSGPSSGGVEQYF. The CDR3 bases are TGTGCCAGCAGTGGCCCCTCAAGCGGGGGGGTCGAGCAGTACTTC.

The V call is TRBV7-2, the J call TRBJ1-5; TRBD1 might be the D (5 bases). V dropped 5 bases and J dropped 2 bases, with 13 bases sitting between them. Looked up from germline, CDR1 is SGHTA and CDR2 is FQGNSA. CDR3 length: 15 amino acids. In DNA, the CDR3 is TGTGCCAGCAGCCGACGTGGACAAGGCAATCAGCCCCAGCATTTT. This gives the protein CASSRRGQGNQPQHF. The variable domain in full, completed from reference TRBV7-2 and TRBJ1-5, reads GAGVSQSPSNKVTEKGKDVELRCDPISGHTALYWYRQSLGQGLEFLIYFQGNSAPDKSGLPSDRFSAERTGGSVSTLTIQRTQQEDSAVYLCASSRRGQGNQPQHFGDGTRLSIL.

This chain joins TRBV5-4 and TRBJ2-5; 9 positions match TRBD2. V trimming: 5 bases; J trimming: 1 base; junction bases outside the gene matches: 6. CDR1 is SGHNT, CDR2 YYREEE, per germline (reference sequence). The CDR3 spans 15 residues. This CDR3 reads CASSSLLAGQETQYF. In nucleotides, the CDR3 is TGTGCCAGCAGTTCGTTACTAGCGGGCCAAGAGACCCAGTACTTC.

The gene calls are TRBV4-3 and TRBJ2-1; D unresolved. The V gene lost 1 base and the J gene lost 9 bases, with 13 bases spanning the gap. CDR1 and CDR2 (germline): LGHNA, YSLEER. The CDR3 is made up of 14 amino acids. CDR3 residues: CASSQVLVSSEQFF. The CDR3 DNA sequence: TGCGCCAGCAGCCAAGTTCTGGTTTCGAGTGAGCAGTTCTTC.

The rearrangement uses TRBV18 and TRBJ1-2; TRBD1 matches at 11 bases. Unmatched junction bases numbered 5, after V lost 3 bases and J lost 5 bases. The V gene's germline CDR1 is KGHSH and CDR2 LQKENI. The CDR3 extends over 15 amino acids. CDR3 sequence: CASSPGQGASYGYTF. The CDR3 DNA reads TGTGCCAGCTCACCCGGACAGGGGGCAAGTTATGGCTACACCTTC.

The chain is built from TRBV5-1 and TRBJ2-1; 11 nucleotides match TRBD2. Looked up from germline, CDR1 is SGHRS and CDR2 is YFSETQ. With 3 bases clipped from V and 7 bases from J, the junction kept 6 bases outside the gene matches. CDR3 length: 15 residues. The CDR3 sequence is CASSSILAGENEQFF. CDR3 DNA: TGCGCCAGCAGCTCCATACTAGCGGGGGAGAATGAGCAGTTCTTC.

V gene TRBV5-1 combines with J gene TRBJ1-2, with D possibly TRBD1 on 5 matching bases. The CDR3 runs 13 residues. The germline CDR1 and CDR2 sequences are SGHRS and YFSETQ. V was trimmed by 3 bases and J by 4 bases, leaving 10 bases between them. CDR3 sequence: CASSSDSTYGYTF. DNA for the CDR3: TGCGCCAGCAGCTCCGACAGTACCTATGGCTACACCTTC.

This chain connects TRBV15 to TRBJ2-5; the match to TRBD1 covers 8 bases. The CDR3 has 14 residues. Germline lookup yields CDR1 LNHNV and CDR2 YYDKDF (reference sequence). The V segment lost 1 base and the J segment 7 bases; nucleotides outside the gene matches: 5. The DNA of the CDR3 is TGTGCCACCAGCAGAGGACAGGGGTTAGGGACCCAGTACTTC. Encoded protein: CATSRGQGLGTQYF.